One and the same sample provided the 3 T cell receptor beta chains below, sequenced in a study of blood T cell repertoires in COVID-19. Clones were sequenced by immunoSEQ multiplex PCR, and TCRdb holds only the in-frame ones, with some missing. In the table there are tens of thousands of clones, around 94% of which are singletons. The sample comprised peripheral blood. These receptors all stem from a man aged 45-65 years with active COVID-19.

The CDR3 DNA reads TGTGCCAGCAGCGTTTTCCCGGACAGGGAAAGAACCGAGCAGTACTTC. Amino acids: CASSVFPDRERTEQYF. The chain is built from TRBV9 and TRBJ2-7; TRBD1 aligns across 8 bases. The ends lost 2 bases at V and 6 bases at J; junction bases unmatched: 13. The CDR3 is made up of 16 amino acids. In germline, CDR1 is SGDLS, CDR2 YYNGEE.

This clone came up once. This chain uses TRBV7-9 with TRBJ2-1, with D tentatively TRBD1 (6 bases). The CDR3 length is 12 residues. Deletions cut 5 bases from V and 5 bases from J, with 7 bases between. Germline loops: CDR1 SEHNR, CDR2 FQNEAQ (reference sequence). DNA of the CDR3: TGTGCCAGCAGCAGGACAGACAATGAGCAGTTCTTC. Its protein product is CASSRTDNEQFF.

V and J are TRBV5-4 and TRBJ2-3; 11 bases fit TRBD2. Unmatched junction bases numbered 10, after V lost 4 bases and J lost 9 bases. This CDR3 spans 15 amino acids. The V gene's germline CDR1 is SGHNT and CDR2 YYREEE (reference sequence). CDR3 region: CASSLSGRAQSTQYF. The DNA for the CDR3 is TGTGCCAGCAGCCTTAGCGGGAGGGCCCAATCCACGCAGTATTTT.